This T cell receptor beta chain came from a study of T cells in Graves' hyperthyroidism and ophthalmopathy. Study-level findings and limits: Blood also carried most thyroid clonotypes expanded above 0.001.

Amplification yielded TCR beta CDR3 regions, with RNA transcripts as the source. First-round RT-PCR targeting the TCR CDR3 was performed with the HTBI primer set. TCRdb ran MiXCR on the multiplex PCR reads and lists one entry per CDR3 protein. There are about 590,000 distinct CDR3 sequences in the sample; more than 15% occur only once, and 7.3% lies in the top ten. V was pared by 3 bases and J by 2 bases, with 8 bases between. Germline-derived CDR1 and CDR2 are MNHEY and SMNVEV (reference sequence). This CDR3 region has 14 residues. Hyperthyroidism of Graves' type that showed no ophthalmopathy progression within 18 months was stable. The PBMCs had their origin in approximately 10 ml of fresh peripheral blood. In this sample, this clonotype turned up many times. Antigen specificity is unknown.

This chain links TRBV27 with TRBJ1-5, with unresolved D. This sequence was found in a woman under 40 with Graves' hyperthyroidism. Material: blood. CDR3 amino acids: CASSLAQGNQPQHF. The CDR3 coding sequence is TGTGCCAGCAGTTTGGCTCAAGGCAATCAGCCCCAGCATTTT.